The 25 T cell receptor beta chains below all came from one sample that was sequenced in a study of HIV-infected patients and healthy controls. No cell fractionation was done, so the repertoire covers all unsorted peripheral blood T cells. Around 530 ng RNA was reverse transcribed with alpha and beta constant-region primers. Using multiplexing indices, alpha and beta chain libraries were generated apart by chain-specific third strand synthesis. TCRdb fed the 5' RACE reads into MiXCR, producing one record per CDR3 protein. The repertoire includes approximately 8,500 distinct CDR3 sequences, about 6.3% of them detected once, and around a fifth sits in the top ten. Source: blood, taken before antiretroviral therapy. The receptors were gathered from an adult with HIV infection.

This clonotype was counted at least ten times. V and J are TRBV28 and TRBJ2-2, with 8 bases identical to TRBD1. With 7 bases clipped from V and 5 bases from J, the junction kept 9 bases outside the gene matches. Germline V gene data show CDR1 as MDHEN and CDR2 as SYDVKM. The CDR3 is made up of 15 amino acids. The CDR3 sequence is CASNNRQGLTGELFF. The CDR3 nucleotides read TGTGCCAGCAATAACCGACAGGGGTTAACCGGGGAGCTGTTTTTT.

This clonotype is categorized as medium-sized. The limits of the CDR3 on the DNA are not certain, so only TCRdb's listed CDR3 is given. V gene TRBV12-3 or TRBV12-4 combines with J gene TRBJ2-2. The CDR3 numbers 15 amino acids, ends counted. CDR3: CASSFSLLRAGELFF.

This clonotype was observed many times. This rearrangement joins TRBV10-3 to TRBJ1-2; unclear D gene. V lost 2 bases to trimming and J lost 4 bases, with 8 bases between them. Germline CDR1 and CDR2: ENHRY and SYGVKD. CDR3 length equals 13 residues. CDR3 DNA: TGTGCCATCAGTGAGGGGCAGAGCTATGGCTACACCTTC. Translated, it gives CAISEGQSYGYTF.

Only a few counts were recorded for this clonotype. The genes are TRBV2 and TRBJ2-3; no firm D call. V was cut by 4 bases and J by 4 bases, with 12 bases left in between. The CDR3 contains 14 residues. The germline gives CDR1 SNHLY, CDR2 FYNNEI. The CDR3 region has the DNA TGTGCCAGCAGTGTTGACACGCCAGCAGATACGCAGTATTTT. This codes for CASSVDTPADTQYF.

This clonotype is medium-sized (0.01 to 0.1%) in the sample. The V call is TRBV6-5, the J call TRBJ2-1, with 10 bases aligning to TRBD2. The trim removed 5 bases at V and 7 bases at J, leaving 14 bases unmatched. CDR3 length equals 17 residues. Germline CDR1 is MNHEY and CDR2 is SVGAGI. DNA for the CDR3: TGTGCCAGCAGTCCCTTCGCTAGCGGGGGCCAGGTGAATGAGCAGTTCTTC. Protein sequence: CASSPFASGGQVNEQFF.

In its sample, this clonotype ranks as medium-sized. This rearrangement joins TRBV25-1 to TRBJ2-7; D ambiguous. V gave up 5 bases and J gave up 3 bases, with 8 bases separating them. CDR3 length: 12 residues. Germline V CDR1 and CDR2: MGHDK, SYGVNS. The CDR3 DNA sequence: TGTGCCAGCAGTCAAAATAGCTACGAGCAGTACTTC. Translation: CASSQNSYEQYF.

This clonotype was counted many times. The genes are TRBV7-9 and TRBJ2-7; weak D call: TRBD2 (5 bases). The CDR3 runs 16 residues. The germline V gene encodes CDR1 SEHNR and CDR2 FQNEAQ (reference sequence). V lost 3 bases to trimming and J lost 2 bases, with 17 bases between them. CDR3 coding DNA: TGTGCCAGCAGCTTTGGCGCGGGCGGTGTTCCCTACGAGCAGTACGTC. It yields the protein CASSFGAGGVPYEQYV.

By its share, this clonotype is medium-sized (0.01 to 0.1%). The V call is TRBV5-6, the J call TRBJ2-3; D ambiguous. V lost 1 base, J lost 0 bases, and 12 bases lay in between. Per the germline V gene, CDR1 is SGHDT and CDR2 is YYEEEE. The CDR3 sequence is 16 residues long. This CDR3 is CASSLRWQTSTDTQYF. CDR3 sequence (DNA): TGTGCCAGCAGCTTGAGGTGGCAAACCAGCACAGATACGCAGTATTTT. The full variable domain, completed using reference TRBV5-6 and TRBJ2-3, is DAGVTQSPTHLIKTRGQQVTLRCSPKSGHDTVSWYQQALGQGPQFIFQYYEEEERQRGNFPDRFSGHQFPNYSSELNVNALLLGDSALYLCASSLRWQTSTDTQYFGPGTRLTVL.

This clonotype is categorized as medium-sized (0.01 to 0.1%). The chain joins TRBV19 to TRBJ1-2; 7 nucleotides line up with TRBD1. CDR3 length: 12 residues. The germline V gene has CDR1 LNHDA and CDR2 SQIVND (reference sequence). V shed 9 bases, J shed 4 bases, and the junction held 5 bases outside the gene matches. The CDR3: CASQGTVYGYTF. CDR3 DNA: TGTGCCAGCCAAGGGACAGTCTATGGCTACACCTTC.

In this sample, this clonotype is medium-sized. This chain uses TRBV13 with TRBJ2-3; 11 bases align to TRBD2. Trimming at V came to 5 bases and at J to 1 base, leaving 5 bases not matched to a gene. CDR1 and CDR2 from the germline V gene are PRHDT and FYEKMQ (reference sequence). CDR3 length: 16 amino acids. CDR3 amino acids: CASSPQTSGGTDTQYF. CDR3 nucleotide sequence: TGTGCCAGCAGCCCCCAGACTAGCGGGGGCACAGATACGCAGTATTTT.

This clonotype was recorded many times. The rearrangement links TRBV11-2 to TRBJ2-7, with D tentatively TRBD1 (5 bases). V gave up 6 bases and J gave up 6 bases, with 12 bases separating them. The CDR3 contains 12 residues. In germline, CDR1 is SGHAT, CDR2 FQNNGV. CDR3 bases: TGTGCCAGCAGTTCACAGGTGTCCGAGCAGTACTTC. It translates to CASSSQVSEQYF.

In its sample, this clonotype was seen many times. The gene calls are TRBV6-5 and TRBJ1-4, with D maybe TRBD1 (6 bases). Germline assignment: CDR1 MNHEY and CDR2 SVGAGI. This CDR3 contains 17 residues. Trimming stripped 3 bases from V and 8 bases from J, with 22 bases between. The CDR3 DNA reads TGTGCCAGCAGTTATCAGGGGTTGACTTTGGCTATGGAAAAACTGTTTTTT. Translation gives CASSYQGLTLAMEKLFF.

By proportion, this clonotype is medium-sized (0.01 to 0.1%). This sequence joins TRBV5-5 and TRBJ2-7; D is unresolved. V lost 3 bases and J 0 bases, leaving 7 bases between the germline ends. The CDR3 extends over 13 amino acids. Per the germline V gene, CDR1 is SGHKS and CDR2 is YYEKEE (reference sequence). CDR3 nucleotide sequence: TGTGCCAGCAGCTCAGGTAGCTCCTACGAGCAGTACTTC. Translation gives CASSSGSSYEQYF. Looking up the rest from reference TRBV5-5 and TRBJ2-7 gives the full variable domain: DAGVTQSPTHLIKTRGQQVTLRCSPISGHKSVSWYQQVLGQGPQFIFQYYEKEERGRGNFPDRFSARQFPNYSSELNVNALLLGDSALYLCASSSGSSYEQYFGPGTRLTVT.

This clonotype is labeled as medium-sized (0.01 to 0.1%). The chain carries TRBV18 and TRBJ1-1, with D unclear. This CDR3 contains 17 residues. Germline values: CDR1 KGHSH, CDR2 LQKENI. V lost 5 bases and J 6 bases, leaving 25 bases between the germline ends. Here the CDR3 DNA reads TGTGCCAGCTCAATCGGTCCCCCGGGTTTTGCTTGGGCTGAAGCTTTCTTT. As protein: CASSIGPPGFAWAEAFF.

At least ten counts were recorded for this clonotype. The chain links TRBV5-1 to TRBJ2-2; D is undetermined. CDR3 length equals 13 residues. Germline CDR1 SGHRS, CDR2 YFSETQ. Trimming stripped 2 bases from V and 1 base from J, with 3 bases between. CDR3 sequence reads: CASSLQNTGELFF. The CDR3 DNA is TGCGCCAGCAGCTTACAGAACACCGGGGAGCTGTTTTTT.

In its sample, this clonotype ranks as medium-sized. A junction end diverges from the germline sequence, so it may reflect a read error. The chain uses TRBV7-7 and TRBJ2-3; 10 bases match TRBD1. Germline V gives CDR1 SSHAT, CDR2 FNYEAQ (reference sequence). This CDR3 comprises 15 residues. CDR3 protein: CASSYGTGGTDTQYF. The CDR3 nucleotides are TGTGCTAGCAGCTACGGGACAGGGGGCACAGATACGCAGTATTTT.

This clonotype was recorded many times. The CDR3 coding sequence is TGCGCCAGCAGCCAAGGGACAGGGGGCGAATACTATGGCTACACCTTC. This encodes CASSQGTGGEYYGYTF. J is TRBJ1-2 and V is TRBV4-3; 11 positions match TRBD1. The trim removed 1 base at V and 3 bases at J, leaving 4 bases unmatched. CDR1 LGHNA and CDR2 YSLEER come from the germline V gene. This CDR3 contains 16 residues.

This clonotype is medium-sized. The rearrangement uses TRBV5-1 and TRBJ2-1, with TRBD2 matching over 8 bases. Germline CDR1 is SGHRS and CDR2 is YFSETQ. After removal of 2 bases from V and 5 bases from J, the junction contained 6 bases not matched to a gene. The CDR3 covers 15 residues. For the CDR3, the DNA is TGCGCCAGCAGCTTTGGTAGCGGGGACCACAATGAGCAGTTCTTC. This sequence encodes CASSFGSGDHNEQFF.

In its sample, this clonotype is medium-sized. J is TRBJ2-2 and V is TRBV7-9; the D is unclear. This CDR3 comprises 14 residues. Germline V CDR1 and CDR2: SEHNR, FQNEAQ (reference sequence). V dropped 1 base and J dropped 4 bases, with 7 bases sitting between them. The CDR3 DNA reads TGTGCCAGCAGCTTAGTTTTACCCACCGGGGAGCTGTTTTTT. It is translated as CASSLVLPTGELFF.

This clonotype was counted at least ten times. The chain is built from TRBV30 and TRBJ2-1; D not certain. With 0 bases removed from V and 7 bases from J, the gap between germline ends came to 7 bases. Germline V CDR1 and CDR2: GTSNPN, SVGIG (reference sequence). The CDR3 totals 12 residues. In DNA form, the CDR3 reads TGTGCCTGGAGTGTACGTGAGAATGAGCAGTTCTTC. Its translation is CAWSVRENEQFF.

This clonotype appeared a few times. This CDR3 is CASGGPGNEKLFF. The CDR3 DNA reads as TGTGCCAGCGGGGGACCGGGTAATGAAAAACTGTTTTTT. The V and J genes are TRBV25-1 and TRBJ1-4, with D tentatively TRBD1 (5 bases). From germline, CDR1 is MGHDK and CDR2 SYGVNS. CDR3 length: 13 amino acids. V lost 8 bases, J lost 4 bases, and 11 bases lay in between.

This clonotype was seen only a few times. This chain uses TRBV20-1 with TRBJ1-1; D ambiguous. Germline V gene data show CDR1 as DFQATT and CDR2 as SNEGSKA (reference sequence). The CDR3 is made up of 17 amino acids. V was shortened by 0 bases and J by 4 bases, with 21 bases between the two germline ends. The CDR3, as DNA: TGCAGTGCTAGAGACCCCCGGGAAGGCGGCGGGAGCACTGAAGCTTTCTTT. Translating gives CSARDPREGGGSTEAFF.

At least ten counts were recorded for this clonotype. V gene TRBV24-1 combines with J gene TRBJ2-3; 10 positions match TRBD2. The CDR3 loop spans 16 amino acids. Germline trimming cut 2 bases from V and 8 bases from J; bases unmatched to any gene: 9. The V gene's germline CDR1 is KGHDR and CDR2 SFDVKD. The CDR3 DNA reads as TGTGCCACCAGTGATTATAGCGGGGGGCCCGGAGGTACGCAGTATTTT. Translated, it gives CATSDYSGGPGGTQYF.

Ten or more counts support this clonotype. For the CDR3, the DNA is TGCGCCAGCAGCCCCGGGTCGGGGGGGCGCACTGAAGCTTTCTTT. Protein product: CASSPGSGGRTEAFF. V is TRBV5-1 and J is TRBJ1-1, with D perhaps matching TRBD1 (6 bases). The CDR3 is made up of 15 amino acids. Per germline, CDR1 SGHRS and CDR2 YFSETQ. V lost 4 bases and J lost 4, with 17 bases in between.

This clonotype was seen ten or more times. The J gene is TRBJ2-5, the V gene TRBV28; 14 bases map to TRBD2. The junction had 2 bases not matched to a gene; V was cut back by 7 bases and J by 4 bases. The germline V gene has CDR1 MDHEN and CDR2 SYDVKM. CDR3 length equals 14 residues. CDR3 sequence (DNA): TGTGCCAGCACCGGACTAGCGGGGGGAGAGACCCAGTACTTC. Protein sequence: CASTGLAGGETQYF.